The present TCR beta chain was sequenced within a study of T-cell reconstitution after alpha-beta-depleted transplantation in children. This clonotype was detected a few times. Unique molecular identifiers were built into the TCRbeta library. Each CDR3 protein is one row after TCRdb ran MiXCR on the PCR reads. The table lists about 91,000 distinct CDR3 sequences, approximately 8.4% of them singletons, with about 7% in the top ten. The CDR3 loop spans 14 amino acids. Trimming shortened V by 3 bases and J by 6 bases, and 12 bases separated the two germline ends. Germline CDR1 and CDR2: MNHEY and SVGEGT.

This receptor was obtained from a human donor who donated a stem cell graft to a child with congenital amegakaryocytic thrombocytopenia. The rearrangement uses TRBV6-2 or TRBV6-3 and TRBJ2-1; D call uncertain. The sequencing here drew on PBMCs from the stem cell graft donor, taken from the stem cell graft. The CDR3 DNA follows: TGTGCCAGCAGTTATCCGTATGAAGCCAATGAGCAGTTCTTC. This codes for CASSYPYEANEQFF.